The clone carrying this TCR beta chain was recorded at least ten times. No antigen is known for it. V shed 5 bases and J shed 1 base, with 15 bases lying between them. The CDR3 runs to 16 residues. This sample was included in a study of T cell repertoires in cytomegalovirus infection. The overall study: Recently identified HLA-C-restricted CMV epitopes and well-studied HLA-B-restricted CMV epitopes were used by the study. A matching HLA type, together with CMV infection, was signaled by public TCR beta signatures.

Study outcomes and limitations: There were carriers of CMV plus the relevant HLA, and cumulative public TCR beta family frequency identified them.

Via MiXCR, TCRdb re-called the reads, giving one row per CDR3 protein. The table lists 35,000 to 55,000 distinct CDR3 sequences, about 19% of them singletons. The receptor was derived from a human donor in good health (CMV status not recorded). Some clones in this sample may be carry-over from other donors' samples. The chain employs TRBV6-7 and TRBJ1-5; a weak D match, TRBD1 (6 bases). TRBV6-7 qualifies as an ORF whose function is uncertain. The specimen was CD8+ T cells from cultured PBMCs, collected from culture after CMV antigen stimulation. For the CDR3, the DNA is TGTGCCAGCAGTACCCCTTCGACAGGAAGCAATCAGCCCCAGCATTTT. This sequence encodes CASSTPSTGSNQPQHF.